This T cell receptor (beta chain) came from a study of cytomegalovirus exposure and HLA in healthy donors. Study-wide results and caveats: Previous analysis showed most TCR beta V segments were productive about 87% or about 30% of the time. A later analysis linked a missense DCLRE1C variant to TCR beta V- and J-gene trimming.

Germline CDR1 ENHRY, CDR2 SYGVKD. Trimming took 3 bases from V and 3 from J; bases not matched to a gene: 9. The CDR3 contains 19 residues. 13 Jbeta primers and 60 Vbeta primers were used for the PCR. Method: immunoSEQ multiplex PCR; TCRdb's copy keeps in-frame clones and lacks some. With 150,000 to 200,000 clones in the sample, the ten largest clones hold about 0.79%. As concerns this clone: Its antigen is not known.

Specimen: PBMCs. This rearrangement joins TRBV10-3 to TRBJ2-1, with 15 bases aligning to TRBD2. This receptor was obtained from a woman aged 18 to 35 in good health and CMV-seropositive. CDR3 amino acids: CAISDPGTSGGPLYNEQFF. The CDR3 DNA is TGTGCCATCAGTGATCCCGGGACTAGCGGGGGGCCCCTCTACAATGAGCAGTTCTTC.